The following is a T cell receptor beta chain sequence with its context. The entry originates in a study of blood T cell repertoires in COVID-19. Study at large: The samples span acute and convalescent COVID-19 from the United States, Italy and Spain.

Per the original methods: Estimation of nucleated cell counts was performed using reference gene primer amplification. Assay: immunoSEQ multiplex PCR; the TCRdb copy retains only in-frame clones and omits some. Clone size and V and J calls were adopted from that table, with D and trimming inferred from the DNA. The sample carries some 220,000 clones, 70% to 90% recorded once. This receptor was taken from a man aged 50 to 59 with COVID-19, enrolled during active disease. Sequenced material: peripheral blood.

The CDR3 loop reads CSVREGARGGKNIQYF. Here the CDR3 DNA reads TGCAGCGTCCGCGAGGGGGCCAGGGGCGGCAAAAACATTCAGTACTTC. The rearrangement uses TRBV29-1 and TRBJ2-4, with 7 bases aligning to TRBD1. V was clipped by 6 bases and J by 3 bases; unmatched bases: 14. CDR1 and CDR2 from the germline V gene are SQVTM and ANQGSEA. The CDR3 loop spans 16 amino acids. The full variable domain, in which reference TRBV29-1 and TRBJ2-4 provide the parts outside the CDR3, is SAVISQKPSRDICQRGTSLTIQCQVDSQVTMMFWYRQQPGQSLTLIATANQGSEATYESGFVIDKFPISRPNLTFSTLTVSNMSPEDSSIYLCSVREGARGGKNIQYFGAGTRLSVL.